This TCR beta chain was identified during a study of blood T cells in healthy people across ages. This CDR3 has 15 residues. Trimming left V 4 bases short and J 0 bases short, with 7 bases between. Germline V gene sequence: CDR1 SGHDN, CDR2 FVKESK. Using a J-beta primer mix together with a sample-barcoded 5' primer, a second PCR was run for roughly 7 to 12 cycles. TCRdb reanalysed the 5' RACE reads using MiXCR and keeps one entry per CDR3 protein. The data hold 800,000 to 950,000 distinct CDR3 sequences, with 25% to 35% observed a single time. This clonotype was seen at least ten times. The same data also went into a second study, on T cells of mothers and their children.

The sample taken for sequencing was blood. The source is a woman in her thirties or forties in good health. V is TRBV14 and J is TRBJ2-6; D uncertain. The CDR3 sequence is CASSRRNSGANVLTF. The CDR3 DNA sequence: TGTGCCAGCAGCCGACGGAACTCTGGGGCCAACGTCCTGACTTTC.